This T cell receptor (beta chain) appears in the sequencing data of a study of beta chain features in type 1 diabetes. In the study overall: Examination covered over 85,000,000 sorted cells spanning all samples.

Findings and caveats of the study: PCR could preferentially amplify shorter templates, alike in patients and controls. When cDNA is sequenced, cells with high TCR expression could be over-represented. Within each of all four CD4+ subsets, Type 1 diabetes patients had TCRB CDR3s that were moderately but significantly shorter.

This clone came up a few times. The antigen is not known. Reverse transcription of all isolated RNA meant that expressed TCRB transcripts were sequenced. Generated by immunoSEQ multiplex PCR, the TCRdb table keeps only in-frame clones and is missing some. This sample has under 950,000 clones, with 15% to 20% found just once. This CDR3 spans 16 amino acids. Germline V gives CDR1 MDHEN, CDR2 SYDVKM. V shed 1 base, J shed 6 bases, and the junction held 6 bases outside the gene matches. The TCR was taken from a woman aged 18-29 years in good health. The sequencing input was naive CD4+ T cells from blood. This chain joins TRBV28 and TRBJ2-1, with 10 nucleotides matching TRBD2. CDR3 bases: TGTGCCAGCAGTTTATCTTCTAGCGGGAGTGGCAATGAGCAGTTCTTC. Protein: CASSLSSSGSGNEQFF.